Listed below are T cell receptor beta chains from one sample, sequenced in a study of cytomegalovirus exposure and HLA in healthy donors. Using immunoSEQ multiplex PCR, the repertoire was profiled, and TCRdb retains in-frame clones only, with some absent. The table includes approximately 150,000 clones, roughly 77% detected once. The sample was PBMCs. The receptor set was obtained from a woman in her forties in good health and CMV-seropositive. The CDR3 runs from the conserved cysteine through the conserved F or W. D genes are given only for firm matches. The size entry is marked missing in some rows and otherwise reads once, few, many or a size class.

v_gene	d_gene	j_gene	abundance	CDR3nt	CDR3aa
TRBV29-1	-	TRBJ1-3	-	TGCAGCGTTTTTGGGGGGAAAGGAAACACCATATATTTT	CSVFGGKGNTIYF
TRBV18	-	TRBJ2-3	-	TGTGCCAGCTCAGAGAGAGATACGCAGTATTTT	CASSERDTQYF
TRBV27	TRBD2	TRBJ2-7	few	TGTGCCAGCAGTCCTAGACTAGCGGGAGCTTACGAGCAGTACTTC	CASSPRLAGAYEQYF
TRBV5-1	-	TRBJ1-1	-	TGCGCCAGCAGCTTGGACAAAGTGAACACTGAAGCTTTCTTT	CASSLDKVNTEAFF
TRBV13	TRBD2	TRBJ2-7	once	TGTGCCAGCAGCCCCCGGGGTAGCGGGGGCCACGAGCAGTACTTC	CASSPRGSGGHEQYF
TRBV29-1	TRBD1	TRBJ2-3	-	TGCAGCGTTGAAAATAGGGGGCCGGAGGGCACAGATACGCAGTATTTT	CSVENRGPEGTDTQYF
TRBV19	TRBD2	TRBJ2-2	-	TGTGCCAGTAGTAGGGGCGGACTAGCGGGGAACACCGGGGAGCTGTTTTTT	CASSRGGLAGNTGELFF
TRBV5-4	TRBD1	TRBJ1-3	-	TGTGCCAGCAGCTCCGACAGGGGTCAACTGGTCTTATATTTT	CASSSDRGQLVLYF
TRBV29-1	-	TRBJ2-7	-	TGCAGCGTCCGTGACACCTACGAGCAGTACTTC	CSVRDTYEQYF
TRBV2	-	TRBJ1-4	-	TGTGCCAGCAGACCCCTCAGGGCAACTAATGAAAAACTGTTTTTT	CASRPLRATNEKLFF
TRBV7-2	TRBD1	TRBJ1-2	-	TGTGCCAGCACCAGGGGGGCCCTCTATGGCTACACCTTC	CASTRGALYGYTF
TRBV10-3	-	TRBJ2-3	-	TGTGCCAGCAGCGGACAGTTAGATACGCAGTATTTT	CASSGQLDTQYF
TRBV5-6	-	TRBJ1-4	-	TGTGCCAGCAGCTGGGGGGATGAGGAAAAACTGTTTTTT	CASSWGDEEKLFF
TRBV6-5	-	TRBJ1-5	-	TGTGCCAGCAGGGAGAGACAGGGCAATCAGCCCCAGCATTTT	CASRERQGNQPQHF